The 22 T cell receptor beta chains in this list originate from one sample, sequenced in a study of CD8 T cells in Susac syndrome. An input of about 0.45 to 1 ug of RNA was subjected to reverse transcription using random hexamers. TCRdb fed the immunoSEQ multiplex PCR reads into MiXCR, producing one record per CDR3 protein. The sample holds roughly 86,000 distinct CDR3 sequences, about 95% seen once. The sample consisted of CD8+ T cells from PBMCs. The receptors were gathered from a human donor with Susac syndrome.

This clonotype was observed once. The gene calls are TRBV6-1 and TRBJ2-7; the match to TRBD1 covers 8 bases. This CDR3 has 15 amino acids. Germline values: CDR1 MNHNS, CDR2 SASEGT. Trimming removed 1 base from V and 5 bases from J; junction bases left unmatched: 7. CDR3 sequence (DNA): TGTGCCAGCAGTGAAGTGACGGCAGGGGGCCACGAGCAGTACTTC. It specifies CASSEVTAGGHEQYF.

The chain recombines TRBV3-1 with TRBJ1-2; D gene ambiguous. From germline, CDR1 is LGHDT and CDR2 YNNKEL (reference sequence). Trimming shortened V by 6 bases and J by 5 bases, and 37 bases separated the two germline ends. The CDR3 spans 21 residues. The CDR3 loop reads CASSLTPTPLSRQPARYGYTF. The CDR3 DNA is TGTGCCAGCAGTCTCACCCCAACCCCTCTCTCTCGGCAGCCAGCGAGGTATGGCTACACCTTC.

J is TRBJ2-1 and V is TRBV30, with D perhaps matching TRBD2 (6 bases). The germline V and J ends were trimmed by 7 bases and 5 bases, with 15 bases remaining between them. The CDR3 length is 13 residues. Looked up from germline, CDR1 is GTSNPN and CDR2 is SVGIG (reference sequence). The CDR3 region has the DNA TGTGCCTCTACTGTAGCGGCAGACAATGAGCAGTTCTTC. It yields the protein CASTVAADNEQFF.

CDR3 sequence reads: CSAWWNTEAFF. In DNA, the CDR3 is TGCAGTGCCTGGTGGAACACTGAAGCTTTCTTT. V usage is TRBV20-1 and J usage is TRBJ1-1; D ambiguous. Germline loops: CDR1 DFQATT, CDR2 SNEGSKA (reference sequence). CDR3 length: 11 residues. Trimming removed 6 bases at V and 1 base at J, with 6 bases between.

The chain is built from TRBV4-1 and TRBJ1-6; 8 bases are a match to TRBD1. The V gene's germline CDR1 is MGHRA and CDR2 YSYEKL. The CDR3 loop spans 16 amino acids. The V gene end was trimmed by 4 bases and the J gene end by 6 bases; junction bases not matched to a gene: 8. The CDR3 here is CASSPMMTGANSPLHF. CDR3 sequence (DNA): TGCGCCAGCAGCCCGATGATGACAGGGGCTAATTCACCCCTCCACTTT.

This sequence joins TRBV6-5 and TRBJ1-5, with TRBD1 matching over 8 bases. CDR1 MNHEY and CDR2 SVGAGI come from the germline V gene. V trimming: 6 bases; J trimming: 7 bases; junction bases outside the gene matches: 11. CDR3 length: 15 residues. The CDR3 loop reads CASSPDRALGQPQHF. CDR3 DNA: TGTGCCAGCAGCCCGGACAGGGCCCTCGGACAGCCCCAGCATTTT.

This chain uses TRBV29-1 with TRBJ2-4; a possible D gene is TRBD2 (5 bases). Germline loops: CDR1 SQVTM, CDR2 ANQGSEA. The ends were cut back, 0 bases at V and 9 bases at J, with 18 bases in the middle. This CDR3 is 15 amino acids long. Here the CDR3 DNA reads TGCAGCGTTGAAGATCCACGGGGAGACTTGGGCATTCAGTACTTC. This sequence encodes CSVEDPRGDLGIQYF. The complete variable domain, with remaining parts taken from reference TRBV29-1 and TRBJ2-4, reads SAVISQKPSRDICQRGTSLTIQCQVDSQVTMMFWYRQQPGQSLTLIATANQGSEATYESGFVIDKFPISRPNLTFSTLTVSNMSPEDSSIYLCSVEDPRGDLGIQYFGAGTRLSVL.

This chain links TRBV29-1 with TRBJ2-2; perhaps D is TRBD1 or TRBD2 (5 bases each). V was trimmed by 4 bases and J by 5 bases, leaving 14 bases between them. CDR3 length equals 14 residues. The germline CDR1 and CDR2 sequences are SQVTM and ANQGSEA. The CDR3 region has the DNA TGCAGCGTTGCCCCCCTTTGGGGGACCGGGGAGCTGTTTTTT. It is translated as CSVAPLWGTGELFF.

CDR3 sequence reads: CATGDTNQPQHF. The CDR3 coding sequence is TGTGCCACAGGGGACACCAATCAGCCCCAGCATTTT. The V gene is TRBV12-3 or TRBV12-4, the J gene TRBJ1-5; tentatively, D is TRBD1 (6 bases). This CDR3 comprises 12 residues. Between the trimmed V and J ends, which lost 10 bases and 3 bases, there was a span of 10 bases.

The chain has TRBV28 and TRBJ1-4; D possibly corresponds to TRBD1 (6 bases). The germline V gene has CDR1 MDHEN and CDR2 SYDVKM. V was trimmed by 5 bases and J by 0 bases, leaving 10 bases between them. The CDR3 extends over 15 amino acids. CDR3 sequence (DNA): TGTGCCAGCAGTCCCCGGACAGCAACTAATGAAAAACTGTTTTTT. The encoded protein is CASSPRTATNEKLFF.

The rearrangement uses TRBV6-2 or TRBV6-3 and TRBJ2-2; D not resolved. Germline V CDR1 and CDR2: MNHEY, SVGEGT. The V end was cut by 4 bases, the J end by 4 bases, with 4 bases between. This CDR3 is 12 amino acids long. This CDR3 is CASSWSTGELFF. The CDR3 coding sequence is TGTGCCAGCAGTTGGAGCACCGGGGAGCTGTTTTTT.

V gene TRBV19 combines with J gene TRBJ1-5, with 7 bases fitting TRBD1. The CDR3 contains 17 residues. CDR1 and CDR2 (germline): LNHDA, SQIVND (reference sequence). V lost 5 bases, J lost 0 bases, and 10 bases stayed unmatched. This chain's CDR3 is CASSDRTGPYSNQPQHF. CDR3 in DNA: TGTGCCAGTAGTGATCGGACAGGACCCTATAGCAATCAGCCCCAGCATTTT.

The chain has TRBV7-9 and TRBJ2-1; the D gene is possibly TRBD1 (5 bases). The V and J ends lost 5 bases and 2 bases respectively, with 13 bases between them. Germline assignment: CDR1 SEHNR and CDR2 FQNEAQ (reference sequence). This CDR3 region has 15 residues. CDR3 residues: CASSPIGVAYNEQFF. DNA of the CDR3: TGTGCCAGCAGCCCTATAGGGGTTGCCTACAATGAGCAGTTCTTC.

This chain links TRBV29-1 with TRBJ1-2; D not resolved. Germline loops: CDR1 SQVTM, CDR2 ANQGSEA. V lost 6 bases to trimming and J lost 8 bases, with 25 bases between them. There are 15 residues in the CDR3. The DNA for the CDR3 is TGCAGCGTACTCTTAGTGATCGGAGGGCGCTTCGGCTACACCTTC. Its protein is CSVLLVIGGRFGYTF.

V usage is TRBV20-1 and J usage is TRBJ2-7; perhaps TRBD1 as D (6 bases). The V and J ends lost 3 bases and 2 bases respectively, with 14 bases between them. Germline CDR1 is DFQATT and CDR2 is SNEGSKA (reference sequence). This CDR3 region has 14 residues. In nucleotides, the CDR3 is TGCAGTGCTAGGGACAGAAAGGGCACCTACGAGCAGTACTTC. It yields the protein CSARDRKGTYEQYF.

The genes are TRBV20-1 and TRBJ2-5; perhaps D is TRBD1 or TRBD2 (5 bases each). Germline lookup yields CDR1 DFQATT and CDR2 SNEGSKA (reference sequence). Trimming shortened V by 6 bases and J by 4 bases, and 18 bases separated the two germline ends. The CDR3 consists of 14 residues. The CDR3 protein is CSAPRVDEGETQYF. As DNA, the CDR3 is TGCAGTGCCCCCAGGGTAGACGAGGGAGAGACCCAGTACTTC.

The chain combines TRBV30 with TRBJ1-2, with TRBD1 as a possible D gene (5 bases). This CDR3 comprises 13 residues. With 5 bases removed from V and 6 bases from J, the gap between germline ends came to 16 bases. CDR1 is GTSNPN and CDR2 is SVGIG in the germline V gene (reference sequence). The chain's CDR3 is CAWGGDGSNGYTF. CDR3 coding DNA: TGTGCCTGGGGGGGGGACGGTAGTAATGGCTACACCTTC.

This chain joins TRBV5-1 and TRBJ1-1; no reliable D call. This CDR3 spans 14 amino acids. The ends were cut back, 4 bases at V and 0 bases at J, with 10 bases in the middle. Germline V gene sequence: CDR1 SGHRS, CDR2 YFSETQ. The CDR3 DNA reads TGCGCCAGCAGCCAATCGAGGCTGAACACTGAAGCTTTCTTT. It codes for CASSQSRLNTEAFF. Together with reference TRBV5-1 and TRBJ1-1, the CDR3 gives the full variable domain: KAGVTQTPRYLIKTRGQQVTLSCSPISGHRSVSWYQQTPGQGLQFLFEYFSETQRNKGNFPGRFSGRQFSNSRSEMNVSTLELGDSALYLCASSQSRLNTEAFFGQGTRLTVV.

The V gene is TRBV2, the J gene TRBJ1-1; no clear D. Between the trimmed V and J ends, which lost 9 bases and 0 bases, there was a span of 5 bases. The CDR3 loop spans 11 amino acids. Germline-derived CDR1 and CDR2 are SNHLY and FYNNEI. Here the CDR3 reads CARKLNTEAFF. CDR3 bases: TGTGCCAGAAAATTGAACACTGAAGCTTTCTTT.

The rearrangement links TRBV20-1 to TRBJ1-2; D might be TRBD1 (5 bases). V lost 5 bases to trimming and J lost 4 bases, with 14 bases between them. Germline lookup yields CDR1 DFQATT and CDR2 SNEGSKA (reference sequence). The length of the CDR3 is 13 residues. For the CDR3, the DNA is TGCAGTGCTCCTCGGGACGGAGGCTATGGCTACACCTTC. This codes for CSAPRDGGYGYTF.

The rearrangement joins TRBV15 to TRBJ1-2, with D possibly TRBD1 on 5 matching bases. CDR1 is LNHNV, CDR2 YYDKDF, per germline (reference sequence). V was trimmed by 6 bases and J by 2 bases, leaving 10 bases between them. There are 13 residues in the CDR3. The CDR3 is CATRIEGNYGYTF. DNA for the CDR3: TGTGCCACCAGAATAGAGGGGAACTATGGCTACACCTTC.

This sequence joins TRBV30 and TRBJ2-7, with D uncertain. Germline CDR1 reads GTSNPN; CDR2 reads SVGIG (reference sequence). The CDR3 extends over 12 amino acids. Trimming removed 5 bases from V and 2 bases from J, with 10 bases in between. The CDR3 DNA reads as TGTGCCTGGGGTAAGGACCCCTACGAGCAGTACTTC. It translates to CAWGKDPYEQYF. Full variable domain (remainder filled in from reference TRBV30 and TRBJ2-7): SQTIHQWPATLVQPVGSPLSLECTVEGTSNPNLYWYRQAAGRGLQLLFYSVGIGQISSEVPQNLSASRPQDRQFILSSKKLLLSDSGFYLCAWGKDPYEQYFGPGTRLTVT.